These 25 T cell receptor beta chains came from one sample sequenced in a study of CD8+ T cells in alopecia areata. cDNA prepared by RNA extraction and subsequent reverse transcription served as the template for sequencing. Here immunoSEQ multiplex PCR was the method, and the copy in TCRdb shows in-frame clones only, minus some. The sample contains 90,000 to 120,000 clones, 59% of which appear only once. The sequenced material came from CD8+ T cells sorted from blood. These receptor sequences come from a human donor in good health.

The chain combines TRBV7-9 with TRBJ2-3; 8 positions match TRBD2. J lost 4 bases, V lost 5 bases, and 14 bases had no gene match. Germline V gives CDR1 SEHNR, CDR2 FQNEAQ (reference sequence). The CDR3 is 17 residues long. CDR3 sequence reads: CASSPSGPIAGSDTQYF. In nucleotides, the CDR3 is TGTGCCAGCAGCCCTAGCGGGCCTATAGCGGGGTCAGATACGCAGTATTTT.

The chain carries TRBV7-9 and TRBJ1-1, with D perhaps TRBD1 (6 bases). V lost 6 bases, J lost 4 bases, and 21 bases lay in between. Germline loops: CDR1 SEHNR, CDR2 FQNEAQ (reference sequence). The CDR3 covers 16 residues. The CDR3 here is CASSLGTRTSGTEAFF. In DNA form, the CDR3 reads TGTGCCAGCAGTCTAGGGACAAGGACATCGGGCACTGAAGCTTTCTTT.

V and J are TRBV7-9 and TRBJ2-2, with 9 bases matching TRBD1. Per germline, CDR1 SEHNR and CDR2 FQNEAQ (reference sequence). The CDR3 runs 16 residues. V lost 5 bases and J lost 5; bases outside the gene matches: 9. The CDR3, as DNA: TGTGCCAGCAGCCAAAACAGGGGGCAGAGGACCGGGGAGCTGTTTTTT. This codes for CASSQNRGQRTGELFF.

This chain connects TRBV5-8 to TRBJ1-1; D is perhaps TRBD1 (5 bases). V dropped 0 bases and J dropped 0 bases, with 9 bases sitting between them. Germline CDR1 reads SGHTS; CDR2 reads YDEGEE. CDR3 length: 15 amino acids. Here the CDR3 DNA reads TGTGCCAGCAGCTTGGGTGGGGGTTTGAACACTGAAGCTTTCTTT. It encodes CASSLGGGLNTEAFF.

This clone has a handful of counts. This chain joins TRBV29-1 and TRBJ2-3; 10 nucleotides line up with TRBD2. CDR1 and CDR2 from the germline V gene are SQVTM and ANQGSEA. The CDR3 spans 15 residues. The V gene end was trimmed by 6 bases and the J gene end by 2 bases; junction bases not matched to a gene: 8. This CDR3 is CSVDSLAGDTDTQYF. In DNA form, the CDR3 reads TGCAGCGTGGATAGTCTAGCGGGGGACACAGATACGCAGTATTTT.

CDR3: CASSLSLGQRENIQYF. The CDR3 region has the DNA TGTGCCAGCAGCTTGAGCCTGGGACAGAGAGAAAACATTCAGTACTTC. This chain connects TRBV7-8 to TRBJ2-4, with TRBD1 identical over 7 bases. The V and J ends lost 3 bases and 5 bases, in that order; junction bases with no gene match: 10. CDR1 SGHVS and CDR2 FQNEAQ come from the germline V gene. The CDR3 loop spans 16 amino acids. The full variable domain, with the rest looked up from reference TRBV7-8 and TRBJ2-4, is GAGVSQSPRYKVAKRGQDVALRCDPISGHVSLFWYQQALGQGPEFLTYFQNEAQLDKSGLPSDRFFAERPEGSVSTLKIQRTQQEDSAVYLCASSLSLGQRENIQYFGAGTRLSVL.

This clone was counted a few times. The rearrangement joins TRBV4-1 to TRBJ2-1; D gene unclear. Germline loops: CDR1 MGHRA, CDR2 YSYEKL. The length of the CDR3 is 16 residues. Trimming removed 1 base at V and 9 bases at J, with 19 bases between. The chain's CDR3 is CASSQGYGPVSVEQFF. The DNA for the CDR3 is TGCGCCAGCAGCCAAGGATATGGGCCCGTCAGCGTTGAGCAGTTCTTC.

This clone appeared once. The gene calls are TRBV7-9 and TRBJ1-2; D may be TRBD1 (5 bases). V was trimmed by 0 bases and J by 3 bases, leaving 11 bases between them. This CDR3 comprises 15 residues. Germline V CDR1 and CDR2: SEHNR, FQNEAQ (reference sequence). CDR3 amino acids: CASSLAGGVHYGYTF. The CDR3 coding sequence is TGTGCCAGCAGCTTAGCCGGGGGGGTCCACTATGGCTACACCTTC.

This sequence joins TRBV5-6 and TRBJ2-5; D possibly uses TRBD1 or TRBD2 (5 bases each). Germline assignment: CDR1 SGHDT and CDR2 YYEEEE. The CDR3 totals 14 residues. V dropped 3 bases and J dropped 2 bases, with 11 bases sitting between them. CDR3 in DNA: TGTGCCAGCAGCTCGGGGACCACTCAAGAGACCCAGTACTTC. Encoded protein: CASSSGTTQETQYF.

V gene TRBV2 combines with J gene TRBJ2-1, with 10 bases fitting TRBD2. Trimming cost V 5 bases and J 3 bases; bases outside gene matches: 1. Germline V gives CDR1 SNHLY, CDR2 FYNNEI. The CDR3 runs 14 residues. In nucleotides, the CDR3 is TGTGCCAGCAGTATAGCGGGGGGCTACAATGAGCAGTTCTTC. Translating gives CASSIAGGYNEQFF.

The V call is TRBV6-6, the J call TRBJ2-5, with D perhaps assigned TRBD1 or TRBD2 (5 bases each). Trimming pared 6 bases from V and 1 base from J, leaving 15 bases between. This CDR3 is built from 15 residues. The V gene's germline CDR1 is MNHNY and CDR2 SVGAGI (reference sequence). CDR3 nucleotides: TGTGCCAGCAGCCCTACCACCGGGGCCCAAGAGACCCAGTACTTC. Encoded protein: CASSPTTGAQETQYF.

This chain joins TRBV28 and TRBJ2-3, with unresolved D. The V gene's germline CDR1 is MDHEN and CDR2 SYDVKM. This CDR3 has 14 amino acids. Deletions cut 3 bases from V and 1 base from J, with 8 bases between. This CDR3 reads CASSLQGGTDTQYF. The CDR3 bases are TGTGCCAGCAGTTTGCAAGGAGGCACAGATACGCAGTATTTT.

This sequence joins TRBV4-3 and TRBJ2-6; 9 bases agree with TRBD1. Per the germline V gene, CDR1 is LGHNA and CDR2 is YSLEER. The CDR3 is 17 amino acids. V dropped 3 bases and J dropped 0; count of bases not matched to a gene: 3. CDR3 protein: CASSQDRGSSGANVLTF. For the CDR3, the DNA is TGCGCCAGCAGCCAGGACAGGGGATCCTCTGGGGCCAACGTCCTGACTTTC.

Notes on this clone: A far larger clone is one nucleotide away, so this likely arose from a read error. The chain uses TRBV5-1 and TRBJ2-3; a weak D match, TRBD2 (6 bases). The V and J ends lost 1 base and 3 bases respectively, with 18 bases between them. The CDR3 runs to 17 residues. Germline CDR1 is SGHRS and CDR2 is YFSETQ. CDR3 sequence (DNA): TGCGCCAGCAGCTTGAATATCGGGGGAGGTTGGACAGATACGCAGTATTTT. It yields the protein CASSLNIGGGWTDTQYF.

DNA of the CDR3: TGTGCCAGCAGTCCACGACAGGGACCCCTGTTCTACGAGCAGTACTTC. Amino acids: CASSPRQGPLFYEQYF. The chain has TRBV27 and TRBJ2-7; TRBD1 agrees at 7 bases. V lost 5 bases to trimming and J lost 3 bases; unmatched junction nucleotides: 13. This CDR3 spans 16 amino acids. From germline, CDR1 is MNHEY and CDR2 SMNVEV (reference sequence).

This clone has only one observation. V is TRBV28 and J is TRBJ2-1; no firm D call. CDR3 size: 11 residues. Trimming removed 6 bases at V and 3 bases at J, with 3 bases between. Germline CDR1 MDHEN, CDR2 SYDVKM. In DNA, the CDR3 is TGTGCCAGCAGCGACTACAATGAGCAGTTCTTC. Translation: CASSDYNEQFF. The full variable domain, rest sourced from reference TRBV28 and TRBJ2-1, is DVKVTQSSRYLVKRTGEKVFLECVQDMDHENMFWYRQDPGLGLRLIYFSYDVKMKEKGDIPEGYSVSREKKERFSLILESASTNQTSMYLCASSDYNEQFFGPGTRLTVL.

The chain couples TRBV6-1 to TRBJ2-5; 7 nucleotides align to TRBD2. The junction had 7 bases not matched to a gene; V was cut back by 10 bases and J by 5 bases. Germline CDR1 MNHNS, CDR2 SASEGT. The CDR3 extends over 12 amino acids. CDR3 sequence reads: CATGGYRETQYF. The CDR3 DNA follows: TGTGCCACGGGGGGATATAGGGAGACCCAGTACTTC.

The chain combines TRBV7-6 with TRBJ2-7, with 11 positions matching TRBD1. J gave up 3 bases and V 3 bases, and 7 bases lay outside the gene matches. Per germline, CDR1 SGHVS and CDR2 FNYEAQ. The CDR3 has 16 residues. CDR3 in amino acids: CASSLLGTGGGYEQYF. In nucleotides, the CDR3 is TGTGCCAGCAGCTTGCTCGGGACAGGGGGGGGCTACGAGCAGTACTTC. Based on the CDR3 plus reference TRBV7-6 and TRBJ2-7, the full variable domain is GAGVSQSPRYKVTKRGQDVALRCDPISGHVSLYWYRQALGQGPEFLTYFNYEAQQDKSGLPNDRFSAERPEGSISTLTIQRTEQRDSAMYRCASSLLGTGGGYEQYFGPGTRLTVT.

The chain recombines TRBV27 with TRBJ1-1; D is possibly TRBD1 (6 bases). This CDR3 is 14 amino acids long. V lost 4 bases to trimming and J lost 1 base, with 10 bases between them. CDR1 is MNHEY and CDR2 is SMNVEV in the germline V gene (reference sequence). The CDR3 DNA is TGTGCCAGCAGTTATGGAGGGGGGAACACTGAAGCTTTCTTT. Residues: CASSYGGGNTEAFF.

This sequence joins TRBV11-2 and TRBJ2-3; 7 nucleotides line up with TRBD2. Germline-derived CDR1 and CDR2 are SGHAT and FQNNGV. This CDR3 is built from 12 residues. V was pared by 5 bases and J by 10 bases, with 6 bases of the junction left unmatched. The CDR3 is CASSPGLVPQYF. The CDR3 bases are TGTGCCAGCAGCCCCGGACTAGTCCCGCAGTATTTT. The full variable domain, in which reference TRBV11-2 and TRBJ2-3 provide the parts outside the CDR3, is EAGVAQSPRYKIIEKRQSVAFWCNPISGHATLYWYQQILGQGPKLLIQFQNNGVVDDSQLPKDRFSAERLKGVDSTLKIQPAKLEDSAVYLCASSPGLVPQYFGPGTRLTVL.

The sample holds a few counts of this clone. The J gene is TRBJ2-7, the V gene TRBV29-1; 7 bases are a match to TRBD2. The CDR3 covers 15 residues. J was trimmed by 4 bases and V by 2 bases; bases with no gene match: 11. The germline V gene encodes CDR1 SQVTM and CDR2 ANQGSEA. The CDR3 reads CSVELRGYLQYEQYF. In DNA form, the CDR3 reads TGCAGCGTTGAACTGCGGGGGTACCTTCAATACGAGCAGTACTTC.

This clone was counted between two and nine times. This chain links TRBV25-1 with TRBJ1-2, with 12 positions matching TRBD1. The V and J ends lost 5 bases and 4 bases, in that order; junction bases with no gene match: 5. Germline loops: CDR1 MGHDK, CDR2 SYGVNS. There are 15 residues in the CDR3. CDR3 in amino acids: CASSSPGQGAYGYTF. CDR3 nucleotides: TGTGCCAGCAGTTCCCCGGGACAGGGGGCCTATGGCTACACCTTC.

The V gene is TRBV29-1, the J gene TRBJ2-3; 8 bases match TRBD1. From germline, CDR1 is SQVTM and CDR2 ANQGSEA. The CDR3 is 12 residues long. V was pared by 2 bases and J by 12 bases, with 7 bases of the junction left unmatched. The CDR3 DNA reads as TGCAGCGTTGAACTTGGACAGGGAGGCCAGTATTTT. It specifies CSVELGQGGQYF.

The gene calls are TRBV29-1 and TRBJ1-2; D remains unclear. The CDR3 has 15 amino acids. Trimming cost V 6 bases and J 8 bases, with 25 bases left between them. CDR1 SQVTM and CDR2 ANQGSEA come from the germline V gene. The CDR3 spells CSVLNSEIPLGGYTF. In DNA form, the CDR3 reads TGCAGCGTCCTCAACAGCGAGATACCTCTGGGCGGCTACACCTTC.

This chain links TRBV29-1 with TRBJ2-1; TRBD1 matches 9 bases. Trimming cost V 4 bases and J 12 bases; bases outside gene matches: 10. The germline CDR1 and CDR2 sequences are SQVTM and ANQGSEA. This CDR3 comprises 13 residues. CDR3 loop: CSVVRDRVFRQFF. For the CDR3, the DNA is TGCAGCGTTGTACGGGACAGGGTTTTTAGGCAGTTCTTC.